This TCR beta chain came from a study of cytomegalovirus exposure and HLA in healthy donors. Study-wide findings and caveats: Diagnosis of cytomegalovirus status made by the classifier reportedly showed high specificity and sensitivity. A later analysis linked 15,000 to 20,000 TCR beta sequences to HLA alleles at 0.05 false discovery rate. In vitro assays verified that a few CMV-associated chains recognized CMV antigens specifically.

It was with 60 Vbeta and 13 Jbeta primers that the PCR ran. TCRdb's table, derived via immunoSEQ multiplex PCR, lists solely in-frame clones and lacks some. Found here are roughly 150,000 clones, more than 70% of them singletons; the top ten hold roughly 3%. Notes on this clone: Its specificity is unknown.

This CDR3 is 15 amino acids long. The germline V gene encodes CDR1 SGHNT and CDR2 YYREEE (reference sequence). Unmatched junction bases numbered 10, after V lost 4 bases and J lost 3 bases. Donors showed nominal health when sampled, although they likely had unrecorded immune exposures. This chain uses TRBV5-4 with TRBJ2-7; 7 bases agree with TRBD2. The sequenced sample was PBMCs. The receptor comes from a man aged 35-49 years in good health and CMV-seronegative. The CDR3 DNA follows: TGTGCCAGCAGCCACCCAGGCGGGGGAAGCTACGAGCAGTACTTC. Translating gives CASSHPGGGSYEQYF.